This T cell receptor (beta chain) is drawn from a study of shared clonotypes between healthy human individuals. Study-level findings and limits: The study's rarefaction showed incomplete sorted-subset sequencing despite large depth.

V was clipped by 3 bases and J by 0 bases; unmatched bases: 6. In germline, CDR1 is LGHNA, CDR2 YSLEER. The CDR3 is 17 amino acids. Sequencing was performed with immunoSEQ multiplex PCR; in TCRdb, only in-frame clones are kept and a portion is missing. The profile shows roughly 1,000,000 clones, around three quarters of them singletons. This clone was counted a single time. As yet, its antigen is unknown. Healthy adults negative for HIV, lacking recent acute infections or vaccinations, served as donors. Among the donors, all were Caucasian adults who lived in Nashville, Tennessee. Partitioning of CD4+ cells yielded a CD45RA+ naive subset and a CD45RA-negative memory subset.

The sequencing sample was made of memory CD4+ T cells from PBMCs. Subset defined: CD45RA-negative fraction. This sequence was found in a man younger than 35 in good health. Some clones in this sample may be carry-over from other donors' samples. The rearrangement links TRBV4-3 to TRBJ2-1, with TRBD1 matching 9 bases. The CDR3 DNA reads as TGCGCCAGCAGCCAGGGACCGGGACAGGGCTCCTACAATGAGCAGTTCTTC. Its protein is CASSQGPGQGSYNEQFF.